The 22 T cell receptor beta chains below all came from one sample that was sequenced in a study of cytomegalovirus exposure and HLA in healthy donors. Libraries were prepared by immunoSEQ multiplex PCR; TCRdb keeps only in-frame clonotypes and omits some of them. The sample holds roughly 280,000 clones; 80% to 90% are singletons and the top ten take 1%. The sequenced material came from PBMCs. The receptors shown here come from a young woman in good health and CMV-seronegative.

The chain combines TRBV9 with TRBJ2-7; 7 bases fit TRBD1. V lost 3 bases to trimming and J lost 5 bases; unmatched junction nucleotides: 5. There are 13 residues in the CDR3. Germline V gene lookup returns CDR1 SGDLS and CDR2 YYNGEE. CDR3 protein: CASSADRTNEQYF. Written as DNA, the CDR3 is TGTGCCAGCAGCGCGGACAGGACCAACGAGCAGTACTTC.

In this sample, this clone turned up a few times. The chain is built from TRBV27 and TRBJ2-7; maybe TRBD2 (7 bases). The V and J ends lost 6 bases and 7 bases respectively, with 13 bases between them. The CDR3 has 12 amino acids. Germline V gene lookup returns CDR1 MNHEY and CDR2 SMNVEV (reference sequence). CDR3 sequence reads: CASSTQGGEQYF. The CDR3 DNA reads TGTGCCAGCAGCACACAGGGAGGGGAGCAGTACTTC.

This rearrangement joins TRBV9 to TRBJ2-3, with D possibly matching TRBD2 (6 bases). CDR3 size: 17 residues. Germline CDR1 SGDLS, CDR2 YYNGEE. Deletions cut 0 bases from V and 8 bases from J, with 22 bases between. CDR3 coding DNA: TGTGCCAGCAGCGTAGGGTCCCCTAGCCCTACCGGGGGTACGCAGTATTTT. It encodes CASSVGSPSPTGGTQYF.

On this clone itself: Germline and junction disagree at one end, which may indicate a read error. The sample contains more than one DNA sequence encoding this CDR3. V usage is TRBV11-3 and J usage is TRBJ2-7; the match to TRBD2 covers 8 bases. The CDR3 length is 14 residues. Germline V CDR1 and CDR2: SGHNT, YENEEA. The CDR3 DNA reads TGTGCCAGCAGTTTAGCGGGGTCCTCCTACGAGCAGTACTTC. It yields the protein CASSLAGSSYEQYF.

This sequence joins TRBV18 and TRBJ1-3; possibly TRBD1 for D (6 bases). The CDR3 has 14 residues. Trimming pared 2 bases from V and 7 bases from J, leaving 12 bases between. The germline gives CDR1 KGHSH, CDR2 LQKENI. The DNA for the CDR3 is TGTGCCAGCTCACCAAACGAGGGGGACAACACCATATATTTT. It encodes CASSPNEGDNTIYF.

This chain connects TRBV27 to TRBJ1-3; D is ambiguous. V was cut by 6 bases and J by 6 bases, with 12 bases left in between. This CDR3 is built from 13 residues. Germline CDR1 MNHEY, CDR2 SMNVEV (reference sequence). CDR3 sequence: CASRSGNENTIYF. As DNA, the CDR3 is TGTGCCAGCAGGTCGGGAAATGAAAACACCATATATTTT.

This rearrangement joins TRBV6-1 to TRBJ2-5; 12 nucleotides match TRBD2. This CDR3 region has 14 residues. V was pared by 4 bases and J by 5 bases, with 2 bases of the junction left unmatched. Germline assignment: CDR1 MNHNS and CDR2 SASEGT. CDR3 in DNA: TGTGCCAGCAGTGGGACTAGCGGGATTGAGACCCAGTACTTC. As protein: CASSGTSGIETQYF.

The chain is built from TRBV10-3 and TRBJ1-5; the D is unclear. Trimming took 0 bases from V and 7 from J, leaving 7 bases between them. Germline assignment: CDR1 ENHRY and CDR2 SYGVKD. The CDR3 runs 13 residues. CDR3 coding DNA: TGTGCCATCAGTGAGTCGAGTAGACAGCCCCAGCATTTT. Translated: CAISESSRQPQHF.

V gene TRBV9 combines with J gene TRBJ2-5, with TRBD2 identical over 8 bases. In germline, CDR1 is SGDLS, CDR2 YYNGEE. The CDR3 contains 14 residues. The V segment lost 4 bases and the J segment 2 bases; nucleotides outside the gene matches: 4. The CDR3 spells CASSPGGGQETQYF. The CDR3 DNA follows: TGTGCCAGCAGCCCCGGGGGGGGGCAAGAGACCCAGTACTTC. The full variable domain, completed using reference TRBV9 and TRBJ2-5, is DSGVTQTPKHLITATGQRVTLRCSPRSGDLSVYWYQQSLDQGLQFLIQYYNGEERAKGNILERFSAQQFPDLHSELNLSSLELGDSALYFCASSPGGGQETQYFGPGTRLLVL.

The DNA of the CDR3 is TGTGCCAGCAGCTGGACTAGCGGGGGGCTGACCTACGAGCAGTACTTC. This translates into CASSWTSGGLTYEQYF. The chain links TRBV7-9 to TRBJ2-7, with 14 bases lining up with TRBD2. Looked up from germline, CDR1 is SEHNR and CDR2 is FQNEAQ (reference sequence). J gave up 2 bases and V 4 bases, and 4 bases lay outside the gene matches. The CDR3 is 16 residues long.

V and J are TRBV10-1 and TRBJ2-2; D may be TRBD1 (6 bases). Per germline, CDR1 WNHNN and CDR2 SYGVQD (reference sequence). The CDR3 is made up of 12 amino acids. With 6 bases removed from V and 6 bases from J, the gap between germline ends came to 8 bases. The CDR3, as DNA: TGCGCCAGCAGACAGGGACCCGGGGAGCTGTTTTTT. Translated: CASRQGPGELFF.

Only a few counts were recorded for this clone. The rearrangement joins TRBV21-1 to TRBJ1-2. TRBV21-1 represents a pseudogene. The length of the CDR3 is 12 residues. The CDR3 region is CASSKGDYGYTF. As DNA, the CDR3 is TGTGCCAGCAGCAAGGGAGACTATGGCTACACCTTC.

V is TRBV11-2 and J is TRBJ1-2; weak D call: TRBD1 (6 bases). This CDR3 has 15 residues. The germline gives CDR1 SGHAT, CDR2 FQNNGV. V was trimmed by 5 bases and J by 3 bases, leaving 16 bases between them. CDR3 residues: CASSHKTGQDYGYTF. The CDR3, as DNA: TGTGCCAGCAGCCATAAAACAGGGCAGGACTATGGCTACACCTTC.

The chain uses TRBV11-2 and TRBJ2-7, with 7 nucleotides matching TRBD1. Germline assignment: CDR1 SGHAT and CDR2 FQNNGV. V lost 2 bases, J lost 0 bases, and 4 bases stayed unmatched. The length of the CDR3 is 15 residues. CDR3 sequence (DNA): TGTGCCAGCAGCTTAAGGGACAGCAGCTCCTACGAGCAGTACTTC. Translating gives CASSLRDSSSYEQYF.

This sequence joins TRBV4-3 and TRBJ1-1; 8 bases line up with TRBD1. CDR3 length: 15 residues. V trimming: 0 bases; J trimming: 1 base; junction bases outside the gene matches: 1. CDR1 is LGHNA and CDR2 is YSLEER in the germline V gene. The CDR3 loop reads CASSQDTGGNTEAFF. CDR3 bases: TGCGCCAGCAGCCAAGACACAGGGGGGAACACTGAAGCTTTCTTT.

V and J are TRBV30 and TRBJ2-5, with TRBD1 matching over 7 bases. Per germline, CDR1 GTSNPN and CDR2 SVGIG (reference sequence). There are 14 residues in the CDR3. The J segment lost 5 bases and the V segment lost 0 bases, leaving 6 bases of the junction unmatched. The CDR3 DNA is TGTGCCTGGAGTGTAGTCAGGGGACAGGAGACCCAGTACTTC. It specifies CAWSVVRGQETQYF.

About this clone: A junction boundary mismatches the germline segment, possibly from a read error. The chain couples TRBV7-7 to TRBJ2-5, with 14 nucleotides matching TRBD2. Germline-derived CDR1 and CDR2 are SSHAT and FNYEAQ (reference sequence). The CDR3 loop spans 15 amino acids. The CDR3 DNA is TGTGCTAGCAGCCCGGGTACCGGGACTAGCGGGGGCCAGTACTTC. Translation gives CASSPGTGTSGGQYF.

The chain combines TRBV6-5 with TRBJ1-2; a weak D match, TRBD1 (5 bases). Per the germline V gene, CDR1 is MNHEY and CDR2 is SVGAGI. The CDR3 is 14 residues long. V lost 6 bases, J lost 5 bases, and 16 bases lay in between. The CDR3 DNA sequence: TGTGCCAGCAGCTCCCCTCAGGGAGGGTATGGCTACACCTTC. Amino acid sequence: CASSSPQGGYGYTF.

The chain uses TRBV5-1 and TRBJ1-4, with 10 bases lining up with TRBD1. Germline trimming cut 0 bases from V and 8 bases from J; bases unmatched to any gene: 13. The CDR3 runs 18 residues. CDR1 is SGHRS and CDR2 is YFSETQ in the germline V gene. The CDR3 bases are TGCGCCAGCAGCTTGGCCCCTAGAAGACAGGGGGCCGGCGAAAAACTGTTTTTT. This codes for CASSLAPRRQGAGEKLFF.

The chain has TRBV19 and TRBJ1-2, with D perhaps matching TRBD1 (6 bases). This CDR3 spans 15 amino acids. The V and J ends lost 4 bases and 0 bases respectively, with 12 bases between them. Germline CDR1 and CDR2: LNHDA and SQIVND (reference sequence). The DNA of the CDR3 is TGTGCCAGTAGTAGGGGGCAGGGTTCTAACTATGGCTACACCTTC. Its translation is CASSRGQGSNYGYTF.

This clone has more than one count but fewer than ten. This chain connects TRBV5-1 to TRBJ2-7, with D possibly TRBD2 on 6 matching bases. The germline gives CDR1 SGHRS, CDR2 YFSETQ. V was trimmed by 3 bases and J by 3 bases, leaving 13 bases between them. The CDR3 spans 14 residues. The CDR3 nucleotides are TGCGCCAGCAGCTCCGGACCGGAGGGCTACGAGCAGTACTTC. Its translation: CASSSGPEGYEQYF. Supplemented by reference TRBV5-1 and TRBJ2-7, the full variable domain reads KAGVTQTPRYLIKTRGQQVTLSCSPISGHRSVSWYQQTPGQGLQFLFEYFSETQRNKGNFPGRFSGRQFSNSRSEMNVSTLELGDSALYLCASSSGPEGYEQYFGPGTRLTVT.

The CDR3 DNA reads TGCGCCAGCAGTAGCAGGGGAGACACTGAAGCTTTCTTT. Its protein product is CASSSRGDTEAFF. This sequence joins TRBV10-2 and TRBJ1-1, with TRBD1 as a possible D gene (6 bases). The V gene's germline CDR1 is WSHSY and CDR2 SAAADI. The CDR3 runs to 13 residues. Trimming left V 5 bases short and J 3 bases short, with 10 bases between.